The present entry profiles one T cell receptor beta chain with its context. This clonotype was detected only a few times. Its antigen remains undetermined. Base qualities were left out, and no much larger clone turns up one base away. This entry is derived from a study of CD8 T cells in ankylosing spondylitis (dated 2017 in TCRdb). Broadly, across the study: To find TCR variants linked to disease, the study profiled T cell receptor beta repertoires in ankylosing spondylitis patients and healthy donors. In total, the full study cohort was made up of about 99 healthy donors and 25 ankylosing spondylitis patients. Samples of peripheral blood were taken, and for ankylosing spondylitis patients, synovial fluid was collected as well. The paper as a whole reports these results and caveats: In peripheral blood, the disease-linked clones were found at relatively low frequencies and had a CD8+ phenotype. Some of the motif variants had been reported before in the synovial fluid and blood of reactive arthritis patients, a finding that suggests common disease-initiation mechanisms. A TCR beta motif of seven or eight highly homologous amino acid variants appeared characteristic of blood from ankylosing spondylitis patients. The disease-linked clones were reported as significantly enriched in matched synovial fluid samples from ankylosing spondylitis patients.

The run used an Illumina HiSeq 2500. TCR beta libraries were prepared by quantitative 5'-RACE with molecular barcodes. In the original analysis: A new computational method based on a probabilistic model of VDJ rearrangement was used to identify disease-linked TCR variants. TCRdb's own reprocessing of the public reads used fastp at Q25 and MiXCR and kept productive beta chains. Every distinct CDR3 protein forms one entry, paired with its most common genes and DNA. TCRdb's processing, not the authors', yielded these V and J calls. The sample has approximately 150,000 distinct CDR3 sequences on record, around 8.9% of them singletons. The ten top clones hold around 15% of the sample. Including the terminal cysteine and phenylalanine, the CDR3 comprises 12 residues. The only DNA kept is the CDR3, 36 bases in frame from the first base. The germline V gene (reference sequence) provides CDR1 MNHEY and CDR2 SMNVEV. At the junction V is shortened by 10 bases and J by 0 bases, with 4 bases in between.

The chain is made from TRBV27 and TRBJ2-6; the D gene is not confidently resolved. Source material: blood, either unsorted or a sorted T cell fraction (not recorded which). This TCR was sampled from a female donor with ankylosing spondylitis or in good health (not recorded which). The CDR3 loop reads CAILSGANVLTF. The sequence in DNA is TGTGCCATTCTCTCTGGGGCCAACGTCCTGACTTTC. Here the CDR3 is joined to the reference TRBV27 and TRBJ2-6 genes, and the full variable domain is: EAQVTQNPRYLITVTGKKLTVTCSQNMNHEYMSWYRQDPGLGLRQIYYSMNVEVTDKGDVPEGYKVSRKEKRNFPLILESPSPNQTSLYFCAILSGANVLTFGAGSRLTVL.